This TCR beta chain was captured in a study of monozygotic twins with inflammatory bowel disease (dated by TCRdb to between 2017 and 2020). General notes on the study: In total, approximately 28 monozygotic twin pairs made up the full study: 19 Danish pairs, all IBD-discordant, plus nine German pairs, of which four were IBD-concordant and five were IBD-discordant. Within discordant pairs, disease-associated traits were sought mainly by comparing IBD patients with their genetically identical healthy co-twins. Each individual had, on average, about 151 000 unique TCRalpha sequences and 181 000 unique TCRbeta sequences available for analysis. On the study overall, not on this receptor specifically: TCRbeta repertoire diversity, by inverse Simpson index, was decreased in IBD patients compared with their healthy co-twins. Compared with healthy twins, IBD patients had fewer clonotypes in common with other individuals, a difference most pronounced in patients showing signs of disease activity. The analysis was unable to tell apart different T cell subtypes. Differing immunosuppressive treatments among patients may have added background noise and inter-individual variability to the repertoires. No difference in repertoire similarity was observed between concordant and discordant twins, possibly owing to limited statistical power. No single strong signal or clonotype linked to IBD turned up in the results, so the idea that one exists was not supported.

From each donor, a roughly 2.5 ml peripheral blood sample was drawn into PAXgene tubes and stored at -80 degrees C. Without T cell sorting, total RNA was isolated from whole blood using the PAXgene blood miRNA kit on an automated QIAcube. Peripheral blood from monozygotic twin pairs concordant or discordant for inflammatory bowel disease was subjected to deep TCRalpha and TCRbeta repertoire profiling with unique molecular barcoding. Smoking habits were recorded for all twin pairs, with individuals classified as current, former or never smokers. Library method: 5' RACE. Each TCR library was prepared from about 3,300 ng of total RNA. For each sample, cDNA was synthesized in eight separate reactions using SMARTScribe reverse transcriptase. Unique molecular identifiers containing a 6-nucleotide sample barcode were introduced through template switching during cDNA synthesis. Amplification of TCRalpha and TCRbeta cDNA involved two nested PCRs of approximately 16 and 10 cycles, and each PCR was followed by bead purification. Before amplification, cDNA was treated with uracil DNA-glycosylase and purified using the QIAquick PCR purification kit. The second PCR added Illumina TruSeq-compatible adapters along with sample-specific barcodes. TapeStation and Qubit were used to check library quality and concentration, and 5 ng of each library was pooled. The pooled libraries were sequenced with 2 x 100 bp reads and custom sequencing primers on an Illumina HiSeq2500 single-index Rapid Run. As for how the authors treated the data: UMI-based consensus assembly with MiGEC version 1.2.6 was used to correct PCR and sequencing errors. MiXCR version 2.1.1 handled V(D)J alignment, clonotype assembly and CDR3 extraction. Gene usage, clonotype sharing and MAIT/NKT TCR abundance were normalised by analysing the top 1000, 10 000 and 20 000 clonotypes per sample. Diversity was computed as the inverse Simpson index with the vegan R package after downsampling to 27 000 UMIs. Paired Mann-Whitney U tests were applied to discordant twin pairs, with Benjamini-Hochberg correction for multiple testing. After the reads were reprocessed by TCRdb, one entry was made per CDR3 protein sequence, with no DNA. These V and J calls originate from TCRdb's pipeline instead of the authors' own analysis. This sample's listing comprises around 450,000 distinct CDR3 sequences. About 2.4% of the sample comes from the top ten.

Comment on this clonotype: What this receptor recognizes is not known.

The germline V gene yields MNHGY for CDR1 and SVAAGI for CDR2. Reading from cysteine to phenylalanine, the CDR3 counts 13 amino acids. A DNA sequence was not provided. The chain was built from TRBV6-9 and TRBJ1-1; TCRdb proposes TRBD1, but this gene call is untestable without DNA. The TCR was taken from a human donor with ulcerative colitis or Crohn's disease, or a healthy co-twin of an affected twin (not recorded which). Sequenced input: blood. The CDR3 sequence is CASSYEGETEAFF.